These 3 T cell receptor beta chains were sequenced from one sample in a study of CD8 T cells in ankylosing spondylitis. TCRdb called the 5' RACE reads again in MiXCR, with one record for every CDR3 protein. Of approximately 220,000 distinct CDR3 sequences detected, about 17% appear once; the ten largest clones hold more than 40%. For these TCRs, the target antigens are not known. Notes on the study in general: Made up of about eight highly homologous variants, a TCR beta motif appeared characteristic of ankylosing spondylitis blood.

Specimen: blood, either unsorted or a sorted T cell fraction (not recorded which). The receptors shown here come from a male donor with ankylosing spondylitis.

This clonotype has more than one count but fewer than ten. The V call is TRBV5-6, the J call TRBJ2-5; maybe TRBD2 (5 bases). This CDR3 spans 13 amino acids. Trimming stripped 4 bases from V and 4 bases from J, with 11 bases between. The germline V gene encodes CDR1 SGHDT and CDR2 YYEEEE. CDR3 protein: CASSPDLGETQYF. As DNA, the CDR3 is TGTGCCAGCAGCCCGGACTTGGGAGAGACCCAGTACTTC.

This clonotype was found many times. This rearrangement joins TRBV5-1 to TRBJ2-3; 10 bases are shared with TRBD2. V trimming: 3 bases; J trimming: 2 bases; junction bases outside the gene matches: 9. CDR1 is SGHRS, CDR2 YFSETQ, per germline. The CDR3 loop spans 17 amino acids. The CDR3 bases are TGCGCCAGCAGCTGGACTCTACTAGCGGGAAACACAGATACGCAGTATTTT. It encodes CASSWTLLAGNTDTQYF. Variable domain in full (rest from reference TRBV5-1 and TRBJ2-3): KAGVTQTPRYLIKTRGQQVTLSCSPISGHRSVSWYQQTPGQGLQFLFEYFSETQRNKGNFPGRFSGRQFSNSRSEMNVSTLELGDSALYLCASSWTLLAGNTDTQYFGPGTRLTVL.

The chain uses TRBV12-3 or TRBV12-4 and TRBJ1-2; maybe TRBD1 (5 bases). Trimming took 6 bases from V and 7 from J, leaving 15 bases between them. This CDR3 spans 13 amino acids. CDR3 amino acids: CASSLATAFGYTF. The DNA for the CDR3 is TGTGCCAGCAGCCTAGCGACAGCGTTTGGCTACACCTTC.